The clone carrying this T cell receptor beta chain has only a few counts. Trimming took 6 bases from V and 8 from J; bases not matched to a gene: 12. CDR3 length equals 14 residues. From germline, CDR1 is DFQATT and CDR2 SNEGSKA (reference sequence). The sample originates from a study of CD8 T cells in ankylosing spondylitis. TCRdb ran MiXCR on the 5' RACE reads and lists one entry per CDR3 protein. The sample lists 200,000 to 250,000 distinct CDR3 sequences, about 11% occurring once. The chain employs TRBV20-1 and TRBJ2-1; 8 bases map to TRBD2. The sample taken for sequencing was blood, either unsorted or a sorted T cell fraction (not recorded which). The receptor comes from a male donor with ankylosing spondylitis or in good health (not recorded which). The CDR3 loop is CSAPGGTVWDEQFF. The CDR3 bases are TGCAGTGCGCCGGGGGGGACTGTTTGGGATGAGCAGTTCTTC.